This record covers a single T cell receptor (beta chain). The antigen remains unidentified. CDR3 length equals 16 residues. The germline V gene has CDR1 KGHDR and CDR2 SFDVKD. Patients aged 18 to 65 had newly diagnosed hyperthyroidism of under 2 months' duration. This record comes from a study of T cells in Graves' hyperthyroidism and ophthalmopathy. Study at large: Peripheral blood was collected at initial diagnosis, before any treatment. Study-level results: With a median lead of around 6.7 months before onset, the model predicted ophthalmopathy.

RNA transcripts served as the template for amplifying TCR beta CDR3 regions. First-round RT-PCR targeting the TCR CDR3 was performed with the HTBI primer set. TCRdb passed the multiplex PCR reads through MiXCR, listing each CDR3 protein once. The sample carries about 35,000 distinct CDR3 sequences, around half recorded once. J is TRBJ2-7 and V is TRBV24-1; 10 bases are shared with TRBD1. The end of the DNA is better explained by TRBJ2-5, so the J call may be wrong. This receptor was identified in a woman in her 50s with Graves' hyperthyroidism that later progressed to Graves' ophthalmopathy. Sequenced: blood. The CDR3 region has the DNA TGTGCCACCAGTGATTCGCCGGGACAGGGGCGCGAGACCCAGTACTTC. This gives the protein CATSDSPGQGRETQYF.